Presented here are 9 T cell receptor beta chains from one specimen sequenced in a study of blood T cells in healthy people across ages. With a J-beta primer mix and a sample-barcoded 5' primer, a second PCR ran about 6 to 11 cycles. TCRdb reanalysed the 5' RACE reads using MiXCR and keeps one entry per CDR3 protein. The sample has roughly 500,000 distinct CDR3 sequences, roughly 29% seen once. The sample consisted of blood. Receptor source: a woman between 65 and 79 years old in good health.

This clonotype came up once. The chain has TRBV6-6 and TRBJ1-5; 8 positions match TRBD1. The CDR3 has 16 residues. Germline loops: CDR1 MNHNY, CDR2 SVGAGI (reference sequence). V lost 2 bases and J lost 2; bases outside the gene matches: 5. The CDR3 coding sequence is TGTGCCAGCAGTTACCACGGACAGGGCGGCAATCAGCCCCAGCATTTT. Translation: CASSYHGQGGNQPQHF.

This sequence joins TRBV18 and TRBJ1-3; D is unclear. Trimming left V 3 bases short and J 11 bases short, with 11 bases between. The CDR3 length is 12 residues. The germline gives CDR1 KGHSH, CDR2 LQKENI. CDR3 bases: TGTGCCAGCTCACCGCGGGTCGGCGCCATATATTTT. Residues: CASSPRVGAIYF. The full variable domain, with the rest looked up from reference TRBV18 and TRBJ1-3, is NAGVMQNPRHLVRRRGQEARLRCSPMKGHSHVYWYRQLPEEGLKFMVYLQKENIIDESGMPKERFSAEFPKEGPSILRIQQVVRGDSAAYFCASSPRVGAIYFGEGSWLTVV.

The rearrangement joins TRBV20-1 to TRBJ1-5, with D unresolved. The germline V gene encodes CDR1 DFQATT and CDR2 SNEGSKA (reference sequence). The CDR3 totals 13 residues. V shed 3 bases and J shed 3 bases, with 9 bases lying between them. The CDR3 DNA sequence: TGCAGTGCTAGGGCCGGGCCCAATCAGCCCCAGCATTTT. Translated: CSARAGPNQPQHF.

DNA for the CDR3: TGCGCCAGCAGCCAAGCCCCAGGGGACGGAAACACCATATATTTT. Its translation is CASSQAPGDGNTIYF. V and J are TRBV4-3 and TRBJ1-3; maybe TRBD1 (6 bases). V was cut by 1 base and J by 4 bases, with 11 bases left in between. The CDR3 is 15 amino acids. Germline CDR1 LGHNA, CDR2 YSLEER.

This clonotype came up a few times. The chain couples TRBV4-3 to TRBJ2-4, with TRBD2 matching over 9 bases. Trimming took 5 bases from V and 5 from J; bases not matched to a gene: 10. The CDR3 runs 16 residues. Germline V gene lookup returns CDR1 LGHNA and CDR2 YSLEER. The DNA of the CDR3 is TGCGCCAGCAGCTTCTTGGGCGGGGGGGCCCAAAACATTCAGTACTTC. This encodes CASSFLGGGAQNIQYF.

The chain carries TRBV7-3 and TRBJ2-1, with D uncertain. Germline values: CDR1 SGHTA, CDR2 FQGTGA. Trimming cost V 1 base and J 7 bases, with 11 bases left between them. CDR3 length: 14 amino acids. CDR3 in amino acids: CASSLKFGRNEQFF. CDR3 nucleotides: TGTGCCAGCAGCTTAAAATTCGGGCGTAATGAGCAGTTCTTC.

This clonotype occurred a few times. The rearrangement links TRBV6-5 to TRBJ2-1; D gene ambiguous. CDR3 size: 12 residues. Germline CDR1 is MNHEY and CDR2 is SVGAGI. Trimming stripped 0 bases from V and 9 bases from J, with 6 bases between. The CDR3 DNA is TGTGCCAGCAGTTACTCAAAGGGTGAGCAGTTCTTC. Translation gives CASSYSKGEQFF.

Notes on this clonotype: The junction and the germline gene differ at one end; a read error may be behind it. This rearrangement joins TRBV4-3 to TRBJ2-2; 10 nucleotides line up with TRBD2. The CDR3 totals 16 residues. CDR1 and CDR2 from the germline V gene are LGHNA and YSLEER. Here the CDR3 reads CASSQSSGGTTGELVF. Here the CDR3 DNA reads TGCGCCAGCAGCCAATCTAGCGGGGGAACGACCGGGGAGCTGGTTTTT.

Only a few counts were recorded for this clonotype. The chain recombines TRBV6-2 or TRBV6-3 with TRBJ2-1; TRBD2 aligns across 8 bases. Trimming removed 4 bases from V and 8 bases from J; junction bases left unmatched: 13. In germline, CDR1 is MNHEY, CDR2 SVGEGT. This CDR3 comprises 16 residues. CDR3 protein: CASSSRGTRGMDEQFF. CDR3 in DNA: TGTGCCAGCAGTTCAAGAGGGACTAGAGGTATGGATGAGCAGTTCTTC.